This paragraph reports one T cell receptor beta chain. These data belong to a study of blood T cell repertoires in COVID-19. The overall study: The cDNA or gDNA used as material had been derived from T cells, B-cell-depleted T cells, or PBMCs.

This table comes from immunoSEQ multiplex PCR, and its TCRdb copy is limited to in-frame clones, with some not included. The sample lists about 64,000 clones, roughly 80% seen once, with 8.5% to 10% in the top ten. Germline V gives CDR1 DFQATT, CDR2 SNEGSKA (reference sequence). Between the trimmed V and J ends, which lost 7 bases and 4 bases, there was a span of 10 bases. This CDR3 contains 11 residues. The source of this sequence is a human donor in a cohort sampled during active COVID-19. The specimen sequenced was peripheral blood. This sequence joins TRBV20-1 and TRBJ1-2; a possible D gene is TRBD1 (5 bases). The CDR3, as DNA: TGCAGTGGGGGGGATCGCTATGGCTACACCTTC. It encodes CSGGDRYGYTF.